The TCR beta chain under discussion was sequenced for a study of blood T cell repertoires in COVID-19. Only in-frame clones appear in the TCRdb table, and some are missing; sequencing was by immunoSEQ multiplex PCR. Of 150,000 or so clones detected, 70% to 90% appear once; the ten largest clones hold about 1.6%. This CDR3 spans 12 amino acids. The V end was cut by 5 bases, the J end by 7 bases, with 9 bases between. The germline V gene has CDR1 LNHDA and CDR2 SQIVND (reference sequence). The chain couples TRBV19 to TRBJ1-5; the D is unclear. This TCR was recovered from a woman aged 60-75 years with acute or convalescent COVID-19. Sequences were obtained from peripheral blood. The CDR3 is CASSLLRQPQHF. CDR3 nucleotides: TGTGCCAGTAGTCTCCTACGGCAGCCCCAGCATTTT.